The rows below give T cell receptor beta chains drawn from one sample of a study of T cells in Graves' hyperthyroidism and ophthalmopathy. Using its own MiXCR run on the multiplex PCR reads, TCRdb lists one record per CDR3 protein. Of hundreds of thousands of distinct CDR3 sequences in the sample, roughly 15% were seen once. Specimen: blood. These receptors all stem from a woman aged 18-29 years with Graves' ophthalmopathy. Both conserved end residues are trimmed from each CDR3. The order of the fields is J gene, V gene, CDR3 protein.

j_call: TRBJ2-5; v_call: TRBV12-3/TRBV12-4; cdr3_aa: ASRGRTLQETQY
j_call: TRBJ2-5; v_call: TRBV7-2; cdr3_aa: ASSFAGGAETQY
j_call: TRBJ2-3; v_call: TRBV7-9; cdr3_aa: ASSFPRGTTDTQY
j_call: TRBJ2-5; v_call: TRBV20-1; cdr3_aa: SARDLSQRTQY
j_call: TRBJ1-5; v_call: TRBV18; cdr3_aa: ASSPPWGTGDSNQPQH
j_call: TRBJ1-3; v_call: TRBV5-1; cdr3_aa: ASSLDTANSGNTIY
j_call: TRBJ2-4; v_call: TRBV27; cdr3_aa: ASSLGTSGAKNIQY
j_call: TRBJ2-1; v_call: TRBV20-1; cdr3_aa: SANDPTSGSQDEQF
j_call: TRBJ1-1; v_call: TRBV2; cdr3_aa: ASRDDRGSTEAF
j_call: TRBJ1-2; v_call: TRBV28; cdr3_aa: ASGGDRGRLGYT
j_call: TRBJ2-7; v_call: TRBV7-9; cdr3_aa: ASSGIYEQY
j_call: TRBJ2-3; v_call: TRBV6-1; cdr3_aa: ASIPAGTDTQY
j_call: TRBJ2-5; v_call: TRBV18; cdr3_aa: ASSRSGSDETQY
j_call: TRBJ1-6; v_call: TRBV4-2; cdr3_aa: ASSLGQGSVYNSPLH
j_call: TRBJ2-1; v_call: TRBV4-1; cdr3_aa: ASSQGSRGPIYNEQF
j_call: TRBJ2-7; v_call: TRBV2; cdr3_aa: ASTRRQGLFPYEQY
j_call: TRBJ2-7; v_call: TRBV6-1; cdr3_aa: ATGGLAGGEGEQY
j_call: TRBJ1-1; v_call: TRBV6-2/TRBV6-3; cdr3_aa: ASTTRFRGPDEAF
j_call: TRBJ2-1; v_call: TRBV10-3; cdr3_aa: ATRRAEYNEQF
j_call: TRBJ2-1; v_call: TRBV24-1; cdr3_aa: ATSDFNEQS
j_call: TRBJ1-1; v_call: TRBV4-2; cdr3_aa: ASSHRTGTMNTEAF
j_call: TRBJ2-4; v_call: TRBV7-2; cdr3_aa: ASSETSGTQNQY
j_call: TRBJ2-3; v_call: TRBV3-1; cdr3_aa: ASSQDRRDTQY
j_call: TRBJ2-2; v_call: TRBV4-1; cdr3_aa: ASSQGGFGTGELF
j_call: TRBJ2-5; v_call: TRBV11-3; cdr3_aa: ASSLGLAGDETQY